Listed below are T cell receptor beta chains from one sample, sequenced in a study of CD8+CD57+ T cells in acquired aplastic anemia. TCRdb fed the reads into MiXCR, producing one record per CDR3 protein. The sample has around 200,000 distinct CDR3 sequences, around 48% seen once; the top ten hold about 1.8%. Material: sorted CD4+, CD8+, or CD8+CD57+ T cells (not recorded which) from PBMCs. The receptors derive from a human donor with aplastic anemia. Both conserved end residues are part of each CDR3. A D gene is named only where the DNA matches it firmly. Part of the rows lack a size; the others show once, few, many or a class for expanded clones.

CDR3nt | CDR3aa | abundance | j_gene | v_gene | d_gene
TGCGCCAGCAGTGAGATGGGGAAAGGGCAAGAGACCCAGTACTTC | CASSEMGKGQETQYF | - | TRBJ2-5 | TRBV10-2 | -
TGTGCCAGCAGCCCACAGGGGAGGACCATATATTTT | CASSPQGRTIYF | - | TRBJ1-3 | TRBV4-2 | TRBD1
TGTGCCACCAGTGTGGGTGCAGGGAACACCGGGGAGCTGTTTTTT | CATSVGAGNTGELFF | few | TRBJ2-2 | TRBV24-1 | -
TGCGCCAGCAGCTCGGGACAGACAACTCGCGAGCAGTACTTC | CASSSGQTTREQYF | once | TRBJ2-7 | TRBV5-1 | TRBD1
TGTGCCAGTAGTGATCGACGGGATTATCAGCCCCAGCATTTT | CASSDRRDYQPQHF | - | TRBJ1-5 | TRBV19 | -
TGCAGTGCAAGGGCGGCGGGAGGCGGCTCCTACGAGCAGTACTTC | CSARAAGGGSYEQYF | - | TRBJ2-7 | TRBV20-1 | TRBD2
TGCAGCGTTACCAGGGACAGGGCAACGTATTTT | CSVTRDRATYF | - | TRBJ2-3 | TRBV29-1 | TRBD1
TGTGCCATCAGTGAGTCCCCCGCGCCCGTCTCTGGAAACACCATATATTTT | CAISESPAPVSGNTIYF | many | TRBJ1-3 | TRBV10-3 | -
TGCGCCAGCAGCCAAACACAGGGGCTTCCTAATGAAAAACTGTTTTTT | CASSQTQGLPNEKLFF | few | TRBJ1-4 | TRBV4-1 | TRBD1
TGTGCCAGCAGTGCTAGAGGGGACAGGGACAATGAGCAGTTCTTC | CASSARGDRDNEQFF | - | TRBJ2-1 | TRBV25-1 | TRBD1
TGTGCCAGCAGACCGCGGGACAGGCTAAACACTGAAGCTTTCTTT | CASRPRDRLNTEAFF | - | TRBJ1-1 | TRBV19 | TRBD1
TGCGCCAGCAGCTTGGGCCCGACAGGGGCCTACAATGAGCAGTTCTTC | CASSLGPTGAYNEQFF | many | TRBJ2-1 | TRBV5-1 | TRBD1
TGCGCCAGCAGACAAACAGGGGCAGTTAATGGCTACACCTTC | CASRQTGAVNGYTF | once | TRBJ1-2 | TRBV5-1 | TRBD1
TGCAGTGCTCGACTAGCGGGGGGACGAGAGACCCAGTACTTC | CSARLAGGRETQYF | few | TRBJ2-5 | TRBV20-1 | TRBD2
TGTGCCAGCGCTACCGGGACAACAGCTAGCACAGATACGCAGTATTTT | CASATGTTASTDTQYF | once | TRBJ2-3 | TRBV11-1 | -
TGTGCCAGCTCTCAGGGATCAGGGAAAACTGAAGCTTTCTTT | CASSQGSGKTEAFF | many | TRBJ1-1 | TRBV18 | -
TGTGCCAGCAGCCGACAGGGACGAGAGGAAAAACTGTTTTTT | CASSRQGREEKLFF | few | TRBJ1-4 | TRBV3-1 | TRBD1
TGTGCCAGCAGCTTTTGGACTAGCGGGAGGTTAACGAACACCGGGGAGCTGTTTTTT | CASSFWTSGRLTNTGELFF | - | TRBJ2-2 | TRBV11-1 | TRBD2
TGTGCCAGTAGTATAGGACAGGGAAGCTATGGCTACACCTTC | CASSIGQGSYGYTF | - | TRBJ1-2 | TRBV19 | TRBD1
TGCAGTGCTAGGGCCACCCTGCTTGGCTACAATGAGCAGTTCTTC | CSARATLLGYNEQFF | many | TRBJ2-1 | TRBV20-1 | -
TGTGCCAGCAGCTTAGGGCCCGCCTCTGTAGAGACCCAGTACTTC | CASSLGPASVETQYF | - | TRBJ2-5 | TRBV11-2 | -
TGTGCCAGCAGCTTTCGCCCCCCGAGCTTAGCAAGCTCCTACGAGCAGTACTTC | CASSFRPPSLASSYEQYF | many | TRBJ2-7 | TRBV11-1 | -
TGTGCCACCAGTGGGACTAGCACAGATACGCAGTATTTT | CATSGTSTDTQYF | - | TRBJ2-3 | TRBV24-1 | -
TGTGCTAGCAGCTCCGGAACACAAGAGACCCAGTACTTC | CASSSGTQETQYF | few | TRBJ2-5 | TRBV7-7 | -
TGTGCCAGTAGTCTTCGGTCGGGGCCCGCCGATACGCAGTATTTT | CASSLRSGPADTQYF | - | TRBJ2-3 | TRBV19 | -
TGCAGTGCTAGAGATACGGCGGCAGCTCATAGCAATCAGCCCCAGCATTTT | CSARDTAAAHSNQPQHF | - | TRBJ1-5 | TRBV20-1 | -
TGCGCCAGCAGCCACCCAGGGGTAAATCAGCCCCAGCATTTT | CASSHPGVNQPQHF | - | TRBJ1-5 | TRBV4-1 | -
TGTGCCAGTAGTATAACAGGGGCAAATGAAAAACTGTTTTTT | CASSITGANEKLFF | many | TRBJ1-4 | TRBV19 | TRBD1
TGCAGTGCTAGTCCGGGGACAGGGTCACCCCTCCACTTT | CSASPGTGSPLHF | - | TRBJ1-6 | TRBV20-1 | TRBD1
TGTGCCAGCAGCGTAGCGGGGGGCCTCTCCTACAATGAGCAGTTCTTC | CASSVAGGLSYNEQFF | many | TRBJ2-1 | TRBV9 | -
TGTGCCAGCATCCAGGCCGGGGTTGAAGCTTTCTTT | CASIQAGVEAFF | - | TRBJ1-1 | TRBV7-8 | -
TGTGCCAGCTCCGTAGCGGGGGGCCTTAGCACAGATACGCAGTATTTT | CASSVAGGLSTDTQYF | many | TRBJ2-3 | TRBV6-1 | TRBD2
TGTGCCAGTAGTTCCCAACTCGACAATGAGCAGTTCTTC | CASSSQLDNEQFF | many | TRBJ2-1 | TRBV19 | -
TGTGCCAGCAGCCCGGGACAGGGGGCAGGAACAGATACGCGGTATTTT | CASSPGQGAGTDTRYF | once | TRBJ2-3 | TRBV11-2 | TRBD1
TGCGCCAGCAGCTTAGAGGGACAGGGGGCTGAATCACCCCTCCACTTT | CASSLEGQGAESPLHF | - | TRBJ1-6 | TRBV5-1 | TRBD1
TGTGCCAGCAGCTTAGCCCTAGCGGGAGTTGGCGAGCAGTACTTC | CASSLALAGVGEQYF | - | TRBJ2-7 | TRBV7-8 | TRBD2
TGTGCCAGCAGCCGCCGGGGGCTAAGCTACAATGAGCAGTTCTTC | CASSRRGLSYNEQFF | many | TRBJ2-1 | TRBV6-1 | -
TGCAGTGCTAGAGCAGGGGCCAGGGGAAACACCATATATTTT | CSARAGARGNTIYF | - | TRBJ1-3 | TRBV20-1 | -
TGTGCCAGCAGTCTTACGGGACAGGGGAACGGCTACACCTTC | CASSLTGQGNGYTF | - | TRBJ1-2 | TRBV9 | TRBD1
TGCAGTGCTAGTCGCCCCGTTAGGGGCACCGGGGAGCTGTTTTTT | CSASRPVRGTGELFF | once | TRBJ2-2 | TRBV20-1 | -
TGTGCCACCAGTGGAGGGCATCTTGGCTACACCTTC | CATSGGHLGYTF | many | TRBJ1-2 | TRBV24-1 | -
TGCAGCGTTGTCGGGGCGGCCACTGAAGCTTTCTTT | CSVVGAATEAFF | - | TRBJ1-1 | TRBV29-1 | -